This T cell receptor beta chain was observed in a study of shared clonotypes between healthy human individuals (dated by TCRdb to about 2020). Describing the broader study: A few men and a couple of women, aged 18 to 49 years, made up the cohort. Per donor, three plates each were used for CD4 naive and CD4 memory, two for CD8 naive, and one for CD8 memory. Different laboratories and diverse techniques were used to prepare libraries and sequence TCR repertoires, to increase sequencing depth and limit assay-specific biases. Blood TCR repertoires of a handful of healthy adults were deeply sequenced to estimate repertoire size and the extent of clonotype sharing between individuals. Per donor, leukapheresis produced somewhere between about 0.9 and 9.5 billion PBMCs.

This clone was picked up a small number of times. It lacks a known antigen. Per-base qualities were not stored, and no clone one base away is much larger. The study at large found these results: Across several donors, around 5% of naive CD4, roughly 3.4% of naive CD8, roughly 2.3% of memory CD4, and 0.4% of memory CD8 clonotypes were shared. Based on pairwise subsampling, the degree of clonotype sharing among donors was expected to be affected by sequencing depth. Sampling was limited to blood, and TCR repertoires in tissue likely differ from TCR repertoires in blood. The small number of donors limited the genetic and exposure-history diversity represented. Larger estimated clonotype richness was generally found for naive subsets than for memory subsets. Even with the large sequencing depth, rarefaction of the sorted-subset datasets indicated that sequencing was incomplete. Compared with non-shared clonotypes, the clonotypes found in all four sorted-subset donors had higher generation probabilities.

Using the deep immunoSEQ assay, multiplex PCR amplified TCR CDR3 regions from genomic DNA. Extracted genomic DNA from each cell subset was distributed evenly across all wells of several immunoSEQ 96-well plates, and each plate was treated as a replicate. For sorted subsets, around 200 ng genomic DNA, equal to 25,000 to 35,000 T cell genomes, was loaded into each replicate PCR. Purified libraries were quantified with a Qubit 3.0 fluorometer, sized on a Bioanalyzer 2100, and re-quantified with the KAPA Library Quantification kit. A separate single-read 150-cycle Illumina NextSeq 550 flow cell was used to sequence each immunoSEQ 96-well plate. Per the source publication's procedure: Because the immunoSEQ output included only junctional sequences and no quality scores, the filtering could not be the same as the filtering used for full-length reads. Sequences were annotated with PyIR, a Python wrapper for IgBLAST v1.9, using IMGT germline references to assign V/J genes and CDR3. Reads were filtered out if the reads had weak V/J assignments (E-value above 1e-6), no CDR3, stop codons, out-of-frame junctions, or ambiguous translated residues. A V3J clonotype was defined by an identical inferred V gene, J gene, and CDR3 amino acid sequence. The percentage overlap between two repertoires was calculated by dividing the number of shared unique clonotypes by the size of the smaller repertoire. RTK rarefaction, the Chao1 estimator, and Recon v2.1 estimates of unobserved clonotypes were used to assess repertoire richness. Generation probabilities for all TCRbeta clonotypes obtained by the gDNA method from several donors were computed using OLGA. TCRdb re-hosts the immuneACCESS table, in-frame sequences only. Its copies lack some clones; in the studies checked, an unresolved V gene accounts for under half of them, and the cause for the rest is not known. V and J calls plus clone size are reproduced from that table; the DNA served to infer D and trimming. This sample gives roughly 1 million clones in total; around 76% of them show up just once. The ten largest make up approximately 1.5% of the sample.

Relative to germline, V is missing 6 bases and J is missing 1 base, with 9 bases of the junction outside any gene match. CDR1 and CDR2 are drawn from the germline V gene: SQVTM, ANQGSEA. Counted from cysteine to phenylalanine, this CDR3 has 15 amino acids. Just the 45-base CDR3 DNA is kept, in frame starting at base 1. The donors were healthy, HIV-negative adults with no recently reported acute infections or vaccinations. Only Caucasian adults living in Nashville, Tennessee, USA were represented among the donors. CD4+ T cells were enriched through magnetic negative selection, after which naive cells were positively selected on CD45RA and the remaining negative fraction served as the memory subset. After blood collection by leukapheresis, PBMCs were isolated using Ficoll-Histopaque density gradient centrifugation and then cryopreserved in the vapor phase of liquid nitrogen. Analytical flow cytometry was used to check the purity and quantity of every magnetically sorted T cell population. Each sorted fraction had its genomic DNA isolated and then quantified by UV absorbance on a Nanodrop 2000c.

Input material: memory CD4+ T cells sorted from blood. The intended sense of this specimen's cell subset or site label: CD45RA-negative fraction. Recombination joined TRBV29-1 with TRBJ2-3, with 8 bases aligning to TRBD1. This clonotype was sampled from a man in his late teens or twenties in good health. The CDR3 has the sequence CSVATPGGGTDTQYF. The bases are TGCAGCGTGGCCACTCCAGGGGGCGGCACAGATACGCAGTATTTT.